This T cell receptor (beta chain) was observed in a study of blood T cell repertoires in COVID-19. In the study overall: T cells, B-cell-depleted T cells, or PBMCs provided the cDNA or gDNA that served as material.

Only in-frame clones appear in the TCRdb table, and some are missing; sequencing was by immunoSEQ multiplex PCR. This table has fewer than 400,000 clones, 90% appearing once. The CDR3 totals 16 residues. Per germline, CDR1 SEHNR and CDR2 FQNEAQ (reference sequence). Unmatched junction bases numbered 5, after V lost 4 bases and J lost 8 bases. This sequence was found in a woman in her 30s with COVID-19, enrolled during active disease. The source material was peripheral blood. The chain carries TRBV7-9 and TRBJ2-1; 16 nucleotides line up with TRBD2. The chain's CDR3 is CASSSEGLAGGYEQFF. The CDR3 DNA is TGTGCCAGCAGCTCAGAGGGACTAGCGGGAGGGTATGAGCAGTTCTTC.